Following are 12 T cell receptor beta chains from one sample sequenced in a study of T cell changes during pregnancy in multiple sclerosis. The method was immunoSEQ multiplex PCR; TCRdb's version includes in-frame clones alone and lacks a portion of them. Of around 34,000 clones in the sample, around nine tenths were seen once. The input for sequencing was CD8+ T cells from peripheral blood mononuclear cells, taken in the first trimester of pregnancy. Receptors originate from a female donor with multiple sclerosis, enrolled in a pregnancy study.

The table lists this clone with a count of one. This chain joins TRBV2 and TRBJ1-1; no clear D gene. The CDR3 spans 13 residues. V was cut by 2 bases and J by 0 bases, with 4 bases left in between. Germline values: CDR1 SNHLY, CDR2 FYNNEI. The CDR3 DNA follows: TGTGCCAGCAGTGAATATGTGAACACTGAAGCTTTCTTT. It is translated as CASSEYVNTEAFF.

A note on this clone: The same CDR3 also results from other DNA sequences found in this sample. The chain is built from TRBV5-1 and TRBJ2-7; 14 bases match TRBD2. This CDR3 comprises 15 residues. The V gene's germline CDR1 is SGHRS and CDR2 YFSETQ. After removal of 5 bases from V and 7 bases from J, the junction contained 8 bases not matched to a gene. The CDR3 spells CASSPGLAGEGEQYF. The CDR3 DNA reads TGCGCCAGCAGTCCGGGACTAGCGGGAGAGGGTGAGCAGTACTTC.

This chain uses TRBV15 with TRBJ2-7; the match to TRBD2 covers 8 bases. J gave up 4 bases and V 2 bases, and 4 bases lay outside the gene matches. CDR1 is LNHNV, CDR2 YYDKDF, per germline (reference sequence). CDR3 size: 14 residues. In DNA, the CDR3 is TGTGCCACCAGCAGAAGCGGGAGCGTGTACGAGCAGTACTTC. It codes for CATSRSGSVYEQYF.

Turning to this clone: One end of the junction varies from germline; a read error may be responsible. The CDR3: CASSIGTAYGQYF. The CDR3 DNA reads as TGTGCCAGTAGTATCGGGACAGCTTACGGGCAGTACTTC. The chain links TRBV19 to TRBJ2-7, with 7 bases identical to TRBD1. The CDR3 consists of 13 residues. Germline V gene data show CDR1 as LNHDA and CDR2 as SQIVND (reference sequence).

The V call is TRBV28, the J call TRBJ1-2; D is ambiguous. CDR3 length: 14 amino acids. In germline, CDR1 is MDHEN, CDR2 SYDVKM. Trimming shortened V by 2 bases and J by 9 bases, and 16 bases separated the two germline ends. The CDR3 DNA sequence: TGTGCCAGCAGTTTAACAAGCGGGTCGGATCGCTACACCTTC. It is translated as CASSLTSGSDRYTF.

The DNA for the CDR3 is TGCGCCAGCAGCCAAGATCCCAGTCCCGGGGAGCTGTTTTTT. This gives the protein CASSQDPSPGELFF. The chain carries TRBV4-3 and TRBJ2-2; D unresolved. The CDR3 covers 14 residues. Germline loops: CDR1 LGHNA, CDR2 YSLEER. Trimming took 0 bases from V and 6 from J, leaving 8 bases between them.

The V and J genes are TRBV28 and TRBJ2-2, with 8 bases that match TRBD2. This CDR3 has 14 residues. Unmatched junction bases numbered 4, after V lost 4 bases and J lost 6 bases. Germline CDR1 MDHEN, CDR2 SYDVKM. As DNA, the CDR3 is TGTGCCAGCAGTTATCGAGCGGGAGCCGGGGAGCTGTTTTTT. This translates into CASSYRAGAGELFF.

The CDR3 is CASSKTGGESPPYNEQFF. DNA of the CDR3: TGTGCCAGCAGCAAGACGGGGGGTGAATCCCCCCCTTACAATGAGCAGTTCTTC. This rearrangement joins TRBV14 to TRBJ2-1; 7 nucleotides line up with TRBD2. CDR3 length equals 18 residues. After removal of 5 bases from V and 4 bases from J, the junction contained 17 bases not matched to a gene. In germline, CDR1 is SGHDN, CDR2 FVKESK.

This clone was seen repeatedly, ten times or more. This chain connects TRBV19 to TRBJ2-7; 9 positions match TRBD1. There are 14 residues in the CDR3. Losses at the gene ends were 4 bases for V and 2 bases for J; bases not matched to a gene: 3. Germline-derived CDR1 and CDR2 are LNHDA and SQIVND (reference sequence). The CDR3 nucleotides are TGTGCCAGTAGTACCGGGACAGGGCCCTACGAGCAGTACTTC. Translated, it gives CASSTGTGPYEQYF.

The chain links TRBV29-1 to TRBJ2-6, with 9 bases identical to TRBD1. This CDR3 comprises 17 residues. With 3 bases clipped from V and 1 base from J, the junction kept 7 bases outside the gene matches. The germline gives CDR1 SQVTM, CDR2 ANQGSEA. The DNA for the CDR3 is TGCAGCGTTGATCCGGGACAGGGCCTATCTGGGGCCAACGTCCTGACTTTC. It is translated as CSVDPGQGLSGANVLTF.

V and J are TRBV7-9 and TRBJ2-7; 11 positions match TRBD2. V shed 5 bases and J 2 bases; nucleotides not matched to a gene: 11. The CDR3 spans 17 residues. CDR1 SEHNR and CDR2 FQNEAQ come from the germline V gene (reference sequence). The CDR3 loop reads CASSQISGTSGPYEQYF. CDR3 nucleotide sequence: TGTGCCAGCAGCCAGATTTCCGGGACTAGCGGACCCTACGAGCAGTACTTC.

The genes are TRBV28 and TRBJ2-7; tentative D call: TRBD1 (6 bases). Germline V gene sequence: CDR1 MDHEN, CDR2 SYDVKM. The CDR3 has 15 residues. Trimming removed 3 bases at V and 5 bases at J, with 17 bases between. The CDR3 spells CASSFFRGSGNEQYF. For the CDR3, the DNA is TGTGCCAGCAGTTTTTTCAGGGGCAGTGGGAACGAGCAGTACTTC.